Listed here are 22 T cell receptor beta chains from one sample, sequenced in a study of T cells in Graves' hyperthyroidism and ophthalmopathy. Amplified regions were TCR beta CDR3 sequences from RNA transcripts. HTBI primers were employed in a first-round RT-PCR of the TCR CDR3. In TCRdb, the multiplex PCR reads were re-called with MiXCR into one record per CDR3 protein. Altogether about 640,000 distinct CDR3 sequences are present, 14% being singletons, with the ten largest covering under 15%. The sample taken for sequencing was blood. These receptors were obtained from a woman between 45 and 65 years old with Graves' ophthalmopathy.

This clonotype was seen ten or more times. The chain couples TRBV5-1 to TRBJ2-1; 7 nucleotides match TRBD1. Per germline, CDR1 SGHRS and CDR2 YFSETQ. This CDR3 comprises 15 residues. V gave up 2 bases and J gave up 3 bases; unmatched junction bases: 5. CDR3: CASSFAGTDYNEQFF. CDR3 nucleotides: TGCGCCAGCAGCTTCGCCGGGACAGACTACAATGAGCAGTTCTTC.

The CDR3 sequence is CASNTGHNTGELFF. The CDR3 nucleotides are TGTGCCAGCAACACGGGACATAACACCGGGGAGCTGTTTTTT. V and J are TRBV6-2 or TRBV6-3 and TRBJ2-2; tentatively, D is TRBD1 (6 bases). In germline, CDR1 is MNHEY, CDR2 SVGEGT. CDR3 length equals 14 residues. The ends were cut back, 7 bases at V and 2 bases at J, with 11 bases in the middle.

The gene calls are TRBV5-4 and TRBJ2-1, with TRBD2 matching over 8 bases. Germline lookup yields CDR1 SGHNT and CDR2 YYREEE (reference sequence). The V and J ends lost 0 bases and 5 bases, in that order; junction bases with no gene match: 13. CDR3 size: 18 residues. As DNA, the CDR3 is TGTGCCAGCAGCTTGGCCACTAGCGGAGCACGGGGTGACAATGAGCAGTTCTTC. Protein product: CASSLATSGARGDNEQFF.

This clonotype occurred a few times. The rearrangement joins TRBV7-2 to TRBJ2-5; 15 positions agree with TRBD2. Looked up from germline, CDR1 is SGHTA and CDR2 is FQGNSA. This CDR3 has 17 residues. The J segment lost 5 bases and the V segment lost 3 bases, leaving 7 bases of the junction unmatched. CDR3 loop: CASSFGLAGGVTETQYF. The CDR3 DNA sequence: TGTGCCAGCAGCTTTGGACTAGCGGGAGGGGTCACGGAGACCCAGTACTTC.

This clonotype was counted at least ten times. This chain uses TRBV20-1 with TRBJ2-3; 8 bases are shared with TRBD2. Unmatched junction bases numbered 7, after V lost 6 bases and J lost 5 bases. Germline V gene data show CDR1 as DFQATT and CDR2 as SNEGSKA (reference sequence). This CDR3 has 13 residues. The CDR3 region has the DNA TGCAGTGCGCCCAGCGGGAGATTAGATACGCAGTATTTT. Amino acids: CSAPSGRLDTQYF.

In the case of this clonotype: The junction and the germline gene differ at one end; a read error may be behind it. The chain uses TRBV10-3 and TRBJ2-2; 10 bases are a match to TRBD2. The CDR3 loop spans 16 amino acids. The germline CDR1 and CDR2 sequences are ENHRY and SYGVKD. Here the CDR3 reads CAIRPSGTSVTGELVF. The CDR3 bases are TGTGCCATCAGACCCTCCGGGACTAGCGTTACCGGGGAGCTGGTTTTT.

This clonotype was seen many times. The J gene is TRBJ2-2, the V gene TRBV11-1; TRBD1 aligns across 8 bases. Germline assignment: CDR1 SGHAT and CDR2 FQDESV (reference sequence). J lost 3 bases, V lost 3 bases, and 6 bases had no gene match. This CDR3 is 16 amino acids long. The CDR3 sequence: CASSFGQGPDTGELFF. The CDR3 bases are TGTGCCAGCAGCTTCGGACAGGGACCGGACACCGGGGAGCTGTTTTTT.

This clonotype was observed at least ten times. The chain couples TRBV7-9 to TRBJ2-2; TRBD1 matches 7 bases. Per the germline V gene, CDR1 is SEHNR and CDR2 is FQNEAQ (reference sequence). The CDR3 consists of 15 residues. Trimming took 5 bases from V and 6 from J; bases not matched to a gene: 9. The CDR3 spells CASSRRQGFPGELFF. The CDR3 DNA sequence: TGTGCCAGCAGCCGAAGACAGGGATTTCCCGGGGAGCTGTTTTTT.

This clonotype was observed at least ten times. The chain combines TRBV6-1 with TRBJ1-1; D unclear. Germline V lookup: CDR1 MNHNS, CDR2 SASEGT. V shed 5 bases and J shed 1 base, with 14 bases lying between them. This CDR3 comprises 15 residues. CDR3 protein: CASSYGLIPNTEAFF. The CDR3 DNA reads as TGTGCCAGCAGTTACGGCCTTATCCCGAACACTGAAGCTTTCTTT.

This clonotype was counted a few times. The rearrangement joins TRBV2 to TRBJ1-6; 7 bases agree with TRBD1. This CDR3 region has 14 residues. Trimming at V came to 7 bases and at J to 6 bases, leaving 6 bases not matched to a gene. Germline assignment: CDR1 SNHLY and CDR2 FYNNEI. CDR3 in DNA: TGTGCCAGCAACCGACAGGGATTTAATTCACCCCTCCACTTT. Translated, it gives CASNRQGFNSPLHF.

This clonotype was detected many times. The gene calls are TRBV7-9 and TRBJ2-7; D is possibly TRBD1 (5 bases). With 3 bases removed from V and 2 bases from J, the gap between germline ends came to 8 bases. Germline assignment: CDR1 SEHNR and CDR2 FQNEAQ (reference sequence). The length of the CDR3 is 13 residues. The CDR3 sequence is CASSFGAAYEQYF. DNA for the CDR3: TGTGCCAGCAGCTTTGGGGCCGCCTACGAGCAGTACTTC. Together with reference TRBV7-9 and TRBJ2-7, the CDR3 gives the full variable domain: DTGVSQNPRHKITKRGQNVTFRCDPISEHNRLYWYRQTLGQGPEFLTYFQNEAQLEKSRLLSDRFSAERPKGSFSTLEIQRTEQGDSAMYLCASSFGAAYEQYFGPGTRLTVT.

The chain has TRBV20-1 and TRBJ2-1, with a tentative D call TRBD1 (6 bases). The CDR3 totals 20 residues. Germline CDR1 DFQATT, CDR2 SNEGSKA (reference sequence). Trimming removed 5 bases from V and 0 bases from J, with 29 bases in between. The CDR3 region has the DNA TGCAGTGCTTTTAACAGGGCTCGGGGAGCGGAAGGCCTCTCCTACAATGAGCAGTTCTTC. Its protein is CSAFNRARGAEGLSYNEQFF.

The CDR3 region has the DNA TGTGCCATCAGTCCGGGACAGGGAGGCTACGAGCAGTACTTC. The encoded protein is CAISPGQGGYEQYF. This chain uses TRBV10-3 with TRBJ2-7; 9 nucleotides match TRBD1. From germline, CDR1 is ENHRY and CDR2 SYGVKD. CDR3 length: 14 residues. The V and J ends lost 5 bases and 3 bases, in that order; junction bases with no gene match: 5.

This clonotype was seen a handful of times. J is TRBJ2-2 and V is TRBV20-1, with unresolved D. Trimming shortened V by 7 bases and J by 5 bases, and 14 bases separated the two germline ends. From germline, CDR1 is DFQATT and CDR2 SNEGSKA (reference sequence). The CDR3 has 13 amino acids. CDR3 in amino acids: CSGSQGGTGELFF. DNA for the CDR3: TGCAGTGGGTCACAAGGCGGAACCGGGGAGCTGTTTTTT.

This clonotype was observed many times. V usage is TRBV7-8 and J usage is TRBJ1-6, with D uncertain. The CDR3 extends over 15 amino acids. Germline V gives CDR1 SGHVS, CDR2 FQNEAQ. With 0 bases removed from V and 6 bases from J, the gap between germline ends came to 9 bases. CDR3 protein: CASSLARGSNSPLHF. In nucleotides, the CDR3 is TGTGCCAGCAGCTTAGCGCGAGGGAGTAATTCACCCCTCCACTTT.

On this clonotype itself: A read error is possible here, since a much larger clone lies one base away. J is TRBJ1-1 and V is TRBV29-1; D remains ambiguous. V was cut by 7 bases and J by 2 bases, with 20 bases left in between. The CDR3 is 15 residues long. Germline CDR1 SQVTM, CDR2 ANQGSEA. Here the CDR3 reads CSADVGPRKNTEAFF. DNA of the CDR3: TGCAGCGCTGATGTAGGACCAAGAAAAAACACTGAAGCTTTCTTT.

The chain employs TRBV13 and TRBJ2-2; the match to TRBD2 covers 10 bases. Germline CDR1 is PRHDT and CDR2 is FYEKMQ (reference sequence). This CDR3 region has 17 residues. The V gene end was trimmed by 2 bases and the J gene end by 3 bases; junction bases not matched to a gene: 6. In nucleotides, the CDR3 is TGTGCCAGCAGCTTAAAGAGCGGGAGGGACGACACCGGGGAGCTGTTTTTT. Its translation: CASSLKSGRDDTGELFF.

The chain recombines TRBV24-1 with TRBJ2-2; possibly TRBD2 for D (6 bases). The V gene lost 1 base and the J gene lost 4 bases, with 18 bases spanning the gap. This CDR3 is built from 18 residues. The germline V gene has CDR1 KGHDR and CDR2 SFDVKD. The CDR3 loop is CATSDLAPGTRGTGELFF. CDR3 DNA: TGTGCCACCAGTGATTTAGCGCCAGGGACTCGAGGCACCGGGGAGCTGTTTTTT.

J is TRBJ2-3 and V is TRBV9, with 10 bases aligning to TRBD1. J gave up 4 bases and V 2 bases, and 13 bases lay outside the gene matches. CDR1 is SGDLS and CDR2 is YYNGEE in the germline V gene. This CDR3 has 18 residues. The CDR3 DNA sequence: TGTGCCAGCAGCGTCTTCGGGGGCGGGACAGGGGCGTCAGATACGCAGTATTTT. Its protein product is CASSVFGGGTGASDTQYF.

This clonotype was detected a few times. This may be a read error, as it is one base from a much larger clone. This chain connects TRBV15 to TRBJ1-5; no clear D gene. V was shortened by 1 base and J by 3 bases, with 13 bases between the two germline ends. The CDR3 is made up of 16 amino acids. Germline V gives CDR1 LNHNV, CDR2 YYDKDF (reference sequence). The CDR3 bases are TGTGCCACCAGCAGAGCCGGACGGGCCGACAATCAGCCCCAGCATTTT. It translates to CATSRAGRADNQPQHF. The entire variable domain, with the rest obtained from reference TRBV15 and TRBJ1-5, is as follows: DAMVIQNPRYQVTQFGKPVTLSCSQTLNHNVMYWYQQKSSQAPKLLFHYYDKDFNNEADTPDNFQSRRPNTSFCFLDIRSPGLGDTAMYLCATSRAGRADNQPQHFGDGTRLSIL.

This clonotype was recorded at least ten times. This rearrangement joins TRBV15 to TRBJ1-1; TRBD1 is a possible D gene (6 bases). Germline CDR1 reads LNHNV; CDR2 reads YYDKDF (reference sequence). CDR3 length: 14 amino acids. V lost 7 bases and J 0 bases, leaving 12 bases between the germline ends. The DNA for the CDR3 is TGTGCCACCAACAGGAACAGGGTGAACACTGAAGCTTTCTTT. Protein: CATNRNRVNTEAFF.

This clonotype was seen ten or more times. This sequence joins TRBV7-9 and TRBJ2-3, with D perhaps TRBD1 or TRBD2 (5 bases each). The CDR3 runs to 15 residues. Trimming took off 5 bases at V and 3 bases at J, with 15 bases between the two ends. Germline V CDR1 and CDR2: SEHNR, FQNEAQ (reference sequence). The CDR3 region is CASSMDISGTDTQYF. The CDR3 coding sequence is TGTGCCAGCAGCATGGACATATCGGGGACAGATACGCAGTATTTT.